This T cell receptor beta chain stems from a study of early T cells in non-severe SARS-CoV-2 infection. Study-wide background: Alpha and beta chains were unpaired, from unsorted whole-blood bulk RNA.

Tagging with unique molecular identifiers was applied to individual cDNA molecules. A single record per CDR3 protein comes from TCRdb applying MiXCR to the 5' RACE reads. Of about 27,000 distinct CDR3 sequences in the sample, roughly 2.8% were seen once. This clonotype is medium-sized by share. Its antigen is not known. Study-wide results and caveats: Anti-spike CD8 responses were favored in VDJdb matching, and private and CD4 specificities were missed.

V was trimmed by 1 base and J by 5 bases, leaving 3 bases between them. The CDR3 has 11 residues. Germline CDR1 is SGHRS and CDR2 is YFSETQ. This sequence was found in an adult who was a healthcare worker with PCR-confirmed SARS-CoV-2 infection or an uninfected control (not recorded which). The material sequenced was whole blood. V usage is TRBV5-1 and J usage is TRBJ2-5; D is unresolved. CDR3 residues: CASSLSETQYF. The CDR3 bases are TGCGCCAGCAGCTTGAGCGAGACCCAGTACTTC.